This TCR beta chain was retrieved from a study of response to subunit inactivated influenza vaccine. Study-wide results and limits: That few new T cells are recruited by each seasonal influenza vaccination was the authors' suggestion.

Each CDR3 protein gets one entry after TCRdb re-called the RT-PCR reads with MiXCR. Seen here are about 540,000 distinct CDR3 sequences, about 15% observed once, and the top ten hold around 10%. V gave up 8 bases and J gave up 7 bases, with 24 bases separating them. The CDR3 totals 15 residues. Germline V gene lookup returns CDR1 SNHLY and CDR2 FYNNEI. On this clonotype: Its target is not known.

The gene calls are TRBV2 and TRBJ2-7; D gene unclear. The sample was PBMCs from blood, taken 12 days after vaccination. The TCR sequence derives from a man aged 50-59 years who received an inactivated influenza vaccine. The chain's CDR3 is CASDEGIGLNGEQYF. The CDR3 DNA is TGTGCCAGCGACGAAGGTATAGGTTTGAATGGGGAGCAGTACTTC. Drawing the rest from reference TRBV2 and TRBJ2-7, the complete variable domain is EPEVTQTPSHQVTQMGQEVILRCVPISNHLYFYWYRQILGQKVEFLVSFYNNEISEKSEIFDDQFSVERPDGSNFTLKIRSTKLEDSAMYFCASDEGIGLNGEQYFGPGTRLTVT.